This is a list of T cell receptor beta chains from one sample in a study of shared clonotypes between healthy human individuals. Here immunoSEQ multiplex PCR was the method, and the copy in TCRdb shows in-frame clones only, minus some. This sample yields approximately 720,000 clones, of which 92% are seen a single time; about a quarter belongs to the top ten. The sequenced sample consisted of naive CD8+ T cells sorted from blood. The source of these receptors is a man aged 25 to 40 in good health. Both conserved end residues are part of each CDR3. A D gene is named only where the DNA matches it firmly. Only some rows state a clone size, as once, few, many or a class for expanded clones.

TRBD2 TRBJ2-1 NA TRBV15 CATSRASGTSGIEFF TGTGCCACCAGCAGAGCGTCAGGGACTAGCGGGATCGAGTTCTTC
TRBD2 TRBJ2-1 NA TRBV7-9 CASSPAGSSYNEQFF TGTGCCAGCAGCCCAGCGGGAAGCTCCTACAATGAGCAGTTCTTC
NA TRBJ1-5 NA TRBV6-6 CAIQRSGNQPQHF TGTGCCATCCAAAGGTCAGGGAATCAGCCCCAGCATTTT
NA TRBJ2-7 NA TRBV6-6 CASTLTSASSYEQYF TGTGCCAGCACCCTGACTAGTGCCAGCTCCTACGAGCAGTACTTC
NA TRBJ2-3 NA TRBV7-9 CASSFLAADTQYF TGTGCCAGCAGTTTTTTAGCGGCAGATACGCAGTATTTT
TRBD1 TRBJ1-1 NA TRBV2 CASRTGVNTEAFF TGTGCCAGCAGAACAGGGGTGAACACTGAAGCTTTCTTT
NA TRBJ2-1 NA TRBV29-1 CSVDLSPPEQFF TGCAGCGTTGACCTAAGTCCTCCTGAGCAGTTCTTC
NA TRBJ2-7 NA TRBV9 CASSGPDRYYEQYF TGTGCCAGCAGCGGACCGGACAGATATTACGAGCAGTACTTC
NA TRBJ2-7 NA TRBV18 CASSPGDRSRTYEQYF TGTGCCAGCTCACCGGGAGACCGCAGTAGGACCTACGAGCAGTACTTC
NA TRBJ1-3 NA TRBV13 CASSTEQGRNTIYF TGTGCCAGCAGCACCGAACAGGGAAGAAACACCATATATTTT
NA TRBJ1-2 NA TRBV5-4 CASSLVEGTTYGYTF TGTGCCAGCAGCTTGGTCGAAGGTACAACCTATGGCTACACCTTC
TRBD1 TRBJ2-1 NA TRBV7-9 CASSPRGTGQNEQFF TGTGCCAGCAGCCCTCGAGGGACAGGGCAAAATGAGCAGTTCTTC
NA TRBJ2-2 NA TRBV5-4 CASSLDPGELFF TGTGCCAGCAGCTTGGATCCCGGGGAGCTGTTTTTT
NA TRBJ2-2 NA TRBV27 CASSLYTGELFF TGTGCCAGCAGTTTATACACCGGGGAGCTGTTTTTT
NA TRBJ2-7 NA TRBV6-5 CASSYAGQTYEQYF TGTGCCAGCAGTTACGCGGGACAGACCTACGAGCAGTACTTC
NA TRBJ2-2 few TRBV5-8 CASSLTGLTGELFF TGTGCCAGCAGCTTGACAGGGCTCACCGGGGAGCTGTTTTTT
NA TRBJ1-4 NA TRBV6-6 CASSYSIREKLFF TGTGCCAGCAGTTACTCGATTCGAGAAAAACTGTTTTTT
TRBD1 TRBJ2-7 NA TRBV6-6 CASSFRGYEQYF TGTGCCAGCTCGTTCAGGGGGTACGAGCAGTACTTC
NA TRBJ2-7 NA TRBV4-3 CASSQVGVSEQYF TGCGCCAGCAGCCAAGTTGGGGTATCCGAGCAGTACTTC
TRBD1 TRBJ2-7 NA TRBV5-4 CASSLNHRGAGEQYF TGTGCCAGCAGCTTGAACCACAGGGGTGCGGGCGAGCAGTACTTC
NA TRBJ2-2 NA TRBV12-1 CASSSGLAANTGELFF TGTGCCAGCAGCTCCGGACTAGCGGCGAACACCGGGGAGCTGTTTTTT
NA TRBJ2-5 once TRBV7-9 CASSLDGIQETQYF TGTGCCAGCAGCTTAGACGGAATCCAAGAGACCCAGTACTTC
TRBD2 TRBJ2-3 NA TRBV11-2 CASSLRRTSGTDTQYF TGTGCCAGCAGCTTACGTCGGACTAGCGGCACAGATACGCAGTATTTT
TRBD1 TRBJ1-1 NA TRBV27 CASSRGQGNTEAFF TGTGCCAGCAGTAGGGGACAGGGAAACACTGAAGCTTTCTTT
NA TRBJ2-3 NA TRBV27 CASSLSALRIDTQYF TGTGCCAGCAGTTTATCGGCCTTGAGGATAGATACGCAGTATTTT
NA TRBJ2-3 NA TRBV7-6 CASSLEAGTSTDTQYF TGTGCCAGCAGCTTAGAGGCAGGAACTAGCACAGATACGCAGTATTTT
TRBD2 TRBJ2-7 NA TRBV2 CASRKVLAGGPGSYEQYF TGTGCCAGCAGGAAGGTGTTAGCGGGAGGGCCAGGTTCTTACGAGCAGTACTTC
NA TRBJ2-7 NA TRBV4-1 CASSQEVLGSDEQYF TGCGCCAGCAGCCAAGAAGTCCTAGGGAGCGACGAGCAGTACTTC
NA TRBJ2-5 NA TRBV5-4 CASSLALEETQYF TGTGCCAGCAGCTTAGCCCTCGAAGAGACCCAGTACTTC
NA TRBJ2-3 NA TRBV9 CASSVAGMMDTQYF TGTGCCAGCAGCGTAGCCGGGATGATGGATACGCAGTATTTT
NA TRBJ2-7 NA TRBV9 CASSPRQESTSYEQYF TGTGCCAGCAGCCCTAGACAAGAAAGCACCTCCTACGAGCAGTACTTC
TRBD2 TRBJ2-5 NA TRBV7-2 CASSLVLAGEETQYF TGTGCCAGCAGCTTAGTCCTAGCGGGAGAGGAGACCCAGTACTTC
NA TRBJ2-1 few TRBV5-4 CASSLVVGIYNEQFF TGTGCCAGCAGCTTGGTAGTGGGTATTTACAATGAGCAGTTCTTC
TRBD1 TRBJ2-7 NA TRBV2 CASLGQGGEQYF TGTGCCAGCTTGGGACAGGGTGGAGAGCAGTACTTC
TRBD2 TRBJ2-3 NA TRBV27 CASSPGGDPYTDTQYF TGTGCCAGCAGTCCGGGAGGGGATCCCTACACAGATACGCAGTATTTT
NA TRBJ2-1 NA TRBV15 CATSSRGSPSYNEQFF TGTGCCACCAGCAGTCGGGGGTCCCCCTCCTACAATGAGCAGTTCTTC
TRBD2 TRBJ2-5 once TRBV2 CASSDGLAFQETQYF TGTGCCAGCAGTGACGGACTAGCCTTCCAAGAGACCCAGTACTTC
NA TRBJ2-7 NA TRBV14 CASRTKHSEQEGRVGEQYF TGTGCCAGCAGAACCAAGCACTCCGAGCAGGAAGGTCGGGTAGGTGAGCAGTACTTC
NA TRBJ2-3 NA TRBV29-1 CSTDDTDTQYF TGCAGCACGGACGACACAGATACGCAGTATTTT
NA TRBJ2-7 NA TRBV21-1 CASNSGEATLGSYEQYF TGTGCCAGCAACTCCGGGGAGGCTACCCTAGGCTCCTACGAGCAGTACTTC